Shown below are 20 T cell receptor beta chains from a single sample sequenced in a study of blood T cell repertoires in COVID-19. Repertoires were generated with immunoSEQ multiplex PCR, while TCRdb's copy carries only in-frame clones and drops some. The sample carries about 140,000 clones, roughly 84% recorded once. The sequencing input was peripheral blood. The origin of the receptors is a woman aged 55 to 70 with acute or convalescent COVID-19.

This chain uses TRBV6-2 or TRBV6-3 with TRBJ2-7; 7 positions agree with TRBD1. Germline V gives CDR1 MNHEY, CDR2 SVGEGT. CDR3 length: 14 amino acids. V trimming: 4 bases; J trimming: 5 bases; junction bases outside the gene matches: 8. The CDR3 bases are TGTGCCAGCAGTTGGGGACAGAGGGGTAACGAGCAGTACTTC. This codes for CASSWGQRGNEQYF.

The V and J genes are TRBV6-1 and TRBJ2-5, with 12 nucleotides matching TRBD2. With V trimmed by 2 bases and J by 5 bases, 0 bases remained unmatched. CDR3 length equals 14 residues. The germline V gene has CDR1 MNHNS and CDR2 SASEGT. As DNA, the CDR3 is TGTGCCAGCAGTGAAACTAGCGGGGGGGAGACCCAGTACTTC. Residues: CASSETSGGETQYF.

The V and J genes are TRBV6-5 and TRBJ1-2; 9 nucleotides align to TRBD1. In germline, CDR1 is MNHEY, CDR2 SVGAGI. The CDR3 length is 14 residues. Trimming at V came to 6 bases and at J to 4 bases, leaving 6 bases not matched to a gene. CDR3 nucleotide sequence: TGTGCCAGCAGCCAGACGACAGGGGGCTATGGCTACACCTTC. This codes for CASSQTTGGYGYTF.

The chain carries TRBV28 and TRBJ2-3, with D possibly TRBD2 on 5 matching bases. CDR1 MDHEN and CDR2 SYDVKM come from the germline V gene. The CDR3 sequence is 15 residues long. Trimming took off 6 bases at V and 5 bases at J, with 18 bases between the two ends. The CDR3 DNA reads TGTGCCAGCAGCTTCCGGGTAGCGCACCGAGATACGCAGTATTTT. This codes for CASSFRVAHRDTQYF.

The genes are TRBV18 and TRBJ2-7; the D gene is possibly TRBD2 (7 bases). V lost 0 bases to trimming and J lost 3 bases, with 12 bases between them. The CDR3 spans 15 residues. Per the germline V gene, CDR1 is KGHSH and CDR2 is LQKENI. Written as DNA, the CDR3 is TGTGCCAGCTCACCACCGACGGGGGGCCTCTACGAGCAGTACTTC. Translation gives CASSPPTGGLYEQYF.

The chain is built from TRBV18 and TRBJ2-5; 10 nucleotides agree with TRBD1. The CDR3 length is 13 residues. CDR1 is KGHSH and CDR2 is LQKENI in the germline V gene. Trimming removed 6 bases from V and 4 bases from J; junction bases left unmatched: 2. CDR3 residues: CASSGTGVETQYF. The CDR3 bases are TGTGCCAGCTCCGGGACAGGGGTAGAGACCCAGTACTTC. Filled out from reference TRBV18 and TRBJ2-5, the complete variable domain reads NAGVMQNPRHLVRRRGQEARLRCSPMKGHSHVYWYRQLPEEGLKFMVYLQKENIIDESGMPKERFSAEFPKEGPSILRIQQVVRGDSAAYFCASSGTGVETQYFGPGTRLLVL.

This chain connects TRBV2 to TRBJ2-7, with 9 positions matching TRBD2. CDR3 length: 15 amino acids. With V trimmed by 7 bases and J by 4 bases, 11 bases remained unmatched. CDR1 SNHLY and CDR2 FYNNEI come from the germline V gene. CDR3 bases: TGTGCCAGCAACACCCCGGGACTAGCTGGGTACGAGCAGTACTTC. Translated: CASNTPGLAGYEQYF.

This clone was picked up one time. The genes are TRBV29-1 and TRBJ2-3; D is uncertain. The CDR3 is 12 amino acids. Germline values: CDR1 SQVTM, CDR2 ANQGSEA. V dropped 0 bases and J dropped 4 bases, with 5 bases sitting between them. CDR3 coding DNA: TGCAGCGTTGAAGATCCCGCAGATACGCAGTATTTT. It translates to CSVEDPADTQYF.

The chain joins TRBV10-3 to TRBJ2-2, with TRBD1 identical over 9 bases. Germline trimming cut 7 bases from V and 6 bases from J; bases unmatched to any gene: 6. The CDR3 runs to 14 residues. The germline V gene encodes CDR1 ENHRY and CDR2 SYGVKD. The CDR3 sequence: CAITGQGWPGELFF. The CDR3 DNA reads TGTGCCATCACAGGACAGGGGTGGCCCGGGGAGCTGTTTTTT.

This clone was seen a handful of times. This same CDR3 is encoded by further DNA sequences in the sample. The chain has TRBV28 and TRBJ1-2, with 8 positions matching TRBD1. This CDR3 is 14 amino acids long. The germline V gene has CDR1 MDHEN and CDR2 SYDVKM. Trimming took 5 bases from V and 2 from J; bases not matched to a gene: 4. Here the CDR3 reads CASSTGTGNYGYTF. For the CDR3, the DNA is TGTGCCAGCAGTACTGGGACAGGAAACTATGGCTACACCTTC.

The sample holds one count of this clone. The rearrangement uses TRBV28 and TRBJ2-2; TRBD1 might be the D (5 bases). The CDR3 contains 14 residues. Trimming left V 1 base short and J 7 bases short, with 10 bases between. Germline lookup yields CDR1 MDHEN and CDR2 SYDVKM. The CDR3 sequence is CASSLSGPRGELFF. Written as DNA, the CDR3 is TGTGCCAGCAGTTTATCAGGGCCACGCGGGGAGCTGTTTTTT.

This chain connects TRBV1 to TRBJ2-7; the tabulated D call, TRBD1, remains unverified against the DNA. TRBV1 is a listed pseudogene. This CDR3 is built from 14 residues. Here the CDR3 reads CTSSPRDRGYEQYF. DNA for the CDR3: TGCACCAGCAGCCCCCGGGACAGGGGGTACGAGCAGTACTTC.

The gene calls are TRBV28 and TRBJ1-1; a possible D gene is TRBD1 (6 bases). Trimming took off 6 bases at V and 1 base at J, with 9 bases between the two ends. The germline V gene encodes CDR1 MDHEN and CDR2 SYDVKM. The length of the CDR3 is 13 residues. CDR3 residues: CASSRGTNTEAFF. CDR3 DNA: TGTGCCAGCAGCAGGGGCACGAACACTGAAGCTTTCTTT.

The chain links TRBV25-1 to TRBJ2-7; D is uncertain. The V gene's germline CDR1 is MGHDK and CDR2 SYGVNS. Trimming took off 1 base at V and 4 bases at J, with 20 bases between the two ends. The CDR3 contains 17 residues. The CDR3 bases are TGTGCCAGCAGTGAATCAGTCACAGCCACCTGGAAGTACGAGCAGTACTTC. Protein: CASSESVTATWKYEQYF.

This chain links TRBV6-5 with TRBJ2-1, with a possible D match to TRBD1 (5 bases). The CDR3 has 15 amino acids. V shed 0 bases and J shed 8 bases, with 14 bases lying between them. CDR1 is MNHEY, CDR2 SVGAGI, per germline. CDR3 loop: CASSYSMQGWDEQFF. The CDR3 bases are TGTGCCAGCAGTTACTCGATGCAGGGATGGGATGAGCAGTTCTTC.

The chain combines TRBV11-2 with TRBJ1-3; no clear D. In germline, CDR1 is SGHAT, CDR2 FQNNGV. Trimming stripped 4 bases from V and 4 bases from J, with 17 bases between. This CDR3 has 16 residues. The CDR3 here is CASSSLVRPGGNTIYF. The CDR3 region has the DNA TGTGCCAGCAGCTCCTTAGTGAGACCGGGGGGAAACACCATATATTTT.

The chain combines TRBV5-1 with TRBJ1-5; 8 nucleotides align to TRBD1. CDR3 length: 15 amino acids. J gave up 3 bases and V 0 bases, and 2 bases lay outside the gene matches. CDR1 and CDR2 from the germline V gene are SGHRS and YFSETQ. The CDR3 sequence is CASSLGTGSNQPQHF. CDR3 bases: TGCGCCAGCAGCTTGGGGACAGGGTCCAATCAGCCCCAGCATTTT. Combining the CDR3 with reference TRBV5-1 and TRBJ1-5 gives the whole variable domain KAGVTQTPRYLIKTRGQQVTLSCSPISGHRSVSWYQQTPGQGLQFLFEYFSETQRNKGNFPGRFSGRQFSNSRSEMNVSTLELGDSALYLCASSLGTGSNQPQHFGDGTRLSIL.

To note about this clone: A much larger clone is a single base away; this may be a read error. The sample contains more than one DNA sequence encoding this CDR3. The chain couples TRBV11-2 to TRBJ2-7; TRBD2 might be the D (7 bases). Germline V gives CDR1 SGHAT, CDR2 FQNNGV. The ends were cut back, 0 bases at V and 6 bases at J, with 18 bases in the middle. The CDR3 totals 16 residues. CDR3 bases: TGTGCCAGCAGCTTAGAGGGGGGGGCAGGCGGGGTCGAGCAGTACTTC. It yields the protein CASSLEGGAGGVEQYF.

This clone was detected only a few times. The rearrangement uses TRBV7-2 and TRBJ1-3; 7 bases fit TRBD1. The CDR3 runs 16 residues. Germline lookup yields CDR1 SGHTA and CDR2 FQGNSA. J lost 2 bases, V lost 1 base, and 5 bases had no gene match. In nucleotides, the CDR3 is TGTGCCAGCAGCTTAGTTCGCGACAGGGCTGGAAACACCATATATTTT. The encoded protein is CASSLVRDRAGNTIYF.

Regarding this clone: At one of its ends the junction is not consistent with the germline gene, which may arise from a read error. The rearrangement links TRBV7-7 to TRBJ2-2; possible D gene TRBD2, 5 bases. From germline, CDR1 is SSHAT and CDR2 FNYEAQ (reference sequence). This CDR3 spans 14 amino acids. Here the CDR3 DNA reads TGTGCTAGCAGCTTAGCGTCACTCACCGGGGAGCTGTTTTTT. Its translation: CASSLASLTGELFF.